What follows describes a single T cell receptor (beta chain). Among the donors, all were Caucasian adults who lived in Nashville, Tennessee. Clones were read by immunoSEQ multiplex PCR, and TCRdb kept only the in-frame ones, dropping some. The table records around 1.6 million clones, approximately 98% of them present only once. This sample was included in a study of shared clonotypes between healthy human individuals. This CDR3 contains 12 residues. The V segment lost 7 bases and the J segment 9 bases; nucleotides outside the gene matches: 6. The V gene's germline CDR1 is SQVTM and CDR2 ANQGSEA. Sequences were obtained from naive CD4+ T cells sorted from blood. The subset here: CD45RA+ positively selected. This sequence joins TRBV29-1 and TRBJ2-1, with 10 bases matching TRBD2. The clonotype originates from a man aged 30-40 years in good health. Written as DNA, the CDR3 is TGCAGCGCAAGCGGGAGGGCGGGTGAGCAGTTCTTC. It specifies CSASGRAGEQFF.